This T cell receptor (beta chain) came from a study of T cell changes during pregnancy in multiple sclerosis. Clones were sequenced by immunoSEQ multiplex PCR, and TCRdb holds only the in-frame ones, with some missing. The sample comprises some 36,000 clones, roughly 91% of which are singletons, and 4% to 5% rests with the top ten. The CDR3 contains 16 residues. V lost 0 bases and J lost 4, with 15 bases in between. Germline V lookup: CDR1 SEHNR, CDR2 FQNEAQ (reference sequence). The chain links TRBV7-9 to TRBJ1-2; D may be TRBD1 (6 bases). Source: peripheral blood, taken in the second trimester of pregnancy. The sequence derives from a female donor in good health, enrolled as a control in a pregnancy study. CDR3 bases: TGTGCCAGCAGCTTAGCGAACGGGGGGCGCGGCTATGGCTACACCTTC. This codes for CASSLANGGRGYGYTF.